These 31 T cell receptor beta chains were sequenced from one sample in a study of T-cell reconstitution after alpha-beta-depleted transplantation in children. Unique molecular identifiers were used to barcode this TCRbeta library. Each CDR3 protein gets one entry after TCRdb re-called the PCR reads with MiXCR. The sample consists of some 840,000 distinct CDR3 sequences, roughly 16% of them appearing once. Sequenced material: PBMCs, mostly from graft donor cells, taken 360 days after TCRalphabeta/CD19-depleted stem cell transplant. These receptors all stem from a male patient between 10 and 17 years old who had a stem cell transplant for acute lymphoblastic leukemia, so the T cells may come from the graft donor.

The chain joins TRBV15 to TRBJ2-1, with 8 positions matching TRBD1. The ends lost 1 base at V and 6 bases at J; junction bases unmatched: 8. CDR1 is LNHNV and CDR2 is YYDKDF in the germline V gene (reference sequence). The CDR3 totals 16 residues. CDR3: CATSRVGQASPNEQFF. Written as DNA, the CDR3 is TGTGCCACCAGCAGAGTGGGACAGGCGAGTCCCAATGAGCAGTTCTTC. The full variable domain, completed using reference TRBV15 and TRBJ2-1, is DAMVIQNPRYQVTQFGKPVTLSCSQTLNHNVMYWYQQKSSQAPKLLFHYYDKDFNNEADTPDNFQSRRPNTSFCFLDIRSPGLGDTAMYLCATSRVGQASPNEQFFGPGTRLTVL.

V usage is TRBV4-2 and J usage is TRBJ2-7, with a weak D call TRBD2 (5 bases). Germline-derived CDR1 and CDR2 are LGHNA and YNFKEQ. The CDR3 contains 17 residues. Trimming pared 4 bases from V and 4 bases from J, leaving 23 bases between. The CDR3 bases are TGTGCCAGCAGCCTTGACGGCAGTAGCGAACTCTTATACGAGCAGTACTTC. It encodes CASSLDGSSELLYEQYF.

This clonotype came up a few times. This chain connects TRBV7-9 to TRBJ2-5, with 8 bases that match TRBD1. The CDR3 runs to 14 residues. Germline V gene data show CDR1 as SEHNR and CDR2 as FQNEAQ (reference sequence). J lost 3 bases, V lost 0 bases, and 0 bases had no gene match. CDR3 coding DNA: TGTGCCAGCAGCTTAGCGGACAGGGAAGAGACCCAGTACTTC. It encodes CASSLADREETQYF.

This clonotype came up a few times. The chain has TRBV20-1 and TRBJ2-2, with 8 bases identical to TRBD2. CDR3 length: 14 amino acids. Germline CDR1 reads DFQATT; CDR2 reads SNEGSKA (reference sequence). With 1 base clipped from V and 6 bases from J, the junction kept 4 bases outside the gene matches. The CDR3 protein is CSARVVAGPGELFF. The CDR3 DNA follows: TGCAGTGCTAGAGTAGTAGCGGGACCCGGGGAGCTGTTTTTT.

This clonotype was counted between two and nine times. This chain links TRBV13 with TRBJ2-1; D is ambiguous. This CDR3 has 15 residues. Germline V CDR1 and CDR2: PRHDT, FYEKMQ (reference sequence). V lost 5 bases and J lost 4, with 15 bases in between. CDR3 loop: CASSPTPTRYNEQFF. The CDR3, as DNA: TGTGCCAGCAGCCCGACCCCGACGCGGTACAATGAGCAGTTCTTC. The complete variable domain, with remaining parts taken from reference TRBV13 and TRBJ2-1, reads AAGVIQSPRHLIKEKRETATLKCYPIPRHDTVYWYQQGPGQDPQFLISFYEKMQSDKGSIPDRFSAQQFSDYHSELNMSSLELGDSALYFCASSPTPTRYNEQFFGPGTRLTVL.

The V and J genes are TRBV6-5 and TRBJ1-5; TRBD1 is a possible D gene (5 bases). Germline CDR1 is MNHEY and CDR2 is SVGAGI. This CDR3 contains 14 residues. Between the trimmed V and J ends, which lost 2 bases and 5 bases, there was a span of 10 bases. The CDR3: CASSYAGGDQPQHF. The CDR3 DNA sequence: TGTGCCAGCAGTTACGCGGGGGGGGATCAGCCCCAGCATTTT.

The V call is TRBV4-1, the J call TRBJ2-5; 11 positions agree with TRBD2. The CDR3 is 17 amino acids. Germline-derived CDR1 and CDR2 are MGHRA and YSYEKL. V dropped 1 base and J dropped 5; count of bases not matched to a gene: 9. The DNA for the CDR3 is TGCGCCAGCAGCCAAGGCTTTAGACTAGCGGGACGGGAGACCCAGTACTTC. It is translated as CASSQGFRLAGRETQYF.

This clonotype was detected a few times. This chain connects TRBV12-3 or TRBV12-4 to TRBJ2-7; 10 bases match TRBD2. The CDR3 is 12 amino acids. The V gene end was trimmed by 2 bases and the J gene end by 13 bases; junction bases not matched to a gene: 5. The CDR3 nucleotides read TGTGCCAGCAGTTTACTAGCGGGAGAATCTTACTTC. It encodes CASSLLAGESYF.

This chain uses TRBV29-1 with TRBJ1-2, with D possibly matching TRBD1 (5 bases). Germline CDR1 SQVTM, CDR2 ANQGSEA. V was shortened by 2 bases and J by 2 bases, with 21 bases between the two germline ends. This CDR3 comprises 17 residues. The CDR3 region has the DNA TGCAGCGTTGAATCAGGAACAGGCGTTGACGGGAACTATGGCTACACCTTC. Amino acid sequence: CSVESGTGVDGNYGYTF.

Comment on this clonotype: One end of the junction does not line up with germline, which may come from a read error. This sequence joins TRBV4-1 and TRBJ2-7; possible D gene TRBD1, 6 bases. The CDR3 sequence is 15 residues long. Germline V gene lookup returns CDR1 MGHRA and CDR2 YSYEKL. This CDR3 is CASSSSLLAGDEQHF. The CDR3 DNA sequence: TGCGCCAGCAGTTCCTCTCTCCTGGCAGGGGACGAGCAGCACTTC.

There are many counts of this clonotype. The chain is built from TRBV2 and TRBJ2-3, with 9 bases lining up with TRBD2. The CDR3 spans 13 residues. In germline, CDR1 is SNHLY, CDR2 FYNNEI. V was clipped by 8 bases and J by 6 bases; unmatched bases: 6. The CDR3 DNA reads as TGTGCCAGCCCCCCCCTAGCGGGGGATACGCAGTATTTT. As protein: CASPPLAGDTQYF.

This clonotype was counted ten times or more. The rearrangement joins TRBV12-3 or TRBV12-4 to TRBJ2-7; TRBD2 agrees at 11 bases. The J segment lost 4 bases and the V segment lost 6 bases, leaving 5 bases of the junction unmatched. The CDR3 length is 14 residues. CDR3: CASRRTSGSYEQYF. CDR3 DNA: TGTGCCAGCAGACGTACTAGCGGGAGTTACGAGCAGTACTTC.

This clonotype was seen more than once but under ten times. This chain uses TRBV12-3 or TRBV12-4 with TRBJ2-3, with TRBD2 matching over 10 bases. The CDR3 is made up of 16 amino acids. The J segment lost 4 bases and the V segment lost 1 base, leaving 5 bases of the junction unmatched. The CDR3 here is CASSLVSGRPPDTQYF. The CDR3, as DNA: TGTGCCAGCAGTTTAGTTAGCGGGAGGCCCCCAGATACGCAGTATTTT.

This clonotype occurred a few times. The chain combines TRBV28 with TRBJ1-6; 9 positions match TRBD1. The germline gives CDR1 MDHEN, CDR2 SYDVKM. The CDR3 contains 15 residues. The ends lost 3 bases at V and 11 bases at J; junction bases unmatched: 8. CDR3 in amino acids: CASSFPGTGMTPLHF. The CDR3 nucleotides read TGTGCCAGCAGTTTTCCCGGGACAGGGATGACACCCCTCCACTTT.

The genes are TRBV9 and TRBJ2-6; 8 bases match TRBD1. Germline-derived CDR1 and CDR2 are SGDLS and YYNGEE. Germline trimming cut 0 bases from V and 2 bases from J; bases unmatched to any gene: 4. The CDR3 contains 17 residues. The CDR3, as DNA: TGTGCCAGCAGCGTAGTCCCACAGGGGGCTGGGGCCAACGTCCTGACTTTC. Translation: CASSVVPQGAGANVLTF.

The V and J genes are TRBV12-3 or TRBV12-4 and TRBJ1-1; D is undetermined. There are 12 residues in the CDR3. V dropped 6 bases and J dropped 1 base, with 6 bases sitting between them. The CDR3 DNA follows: TGTGCCAGCAGCTACCCGAACACTGAAGCTTTCTTT. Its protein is CASSYPNTEAFF.

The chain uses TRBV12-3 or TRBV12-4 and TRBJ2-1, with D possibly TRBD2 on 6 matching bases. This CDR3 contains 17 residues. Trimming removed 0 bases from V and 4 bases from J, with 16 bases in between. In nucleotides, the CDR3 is TGTGCCAGCAGTTTAGCGCACTGGCGGGACTGGTACAATGAGCAGTTCTTC. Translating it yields CASSLAHWRDWYNEQFF.

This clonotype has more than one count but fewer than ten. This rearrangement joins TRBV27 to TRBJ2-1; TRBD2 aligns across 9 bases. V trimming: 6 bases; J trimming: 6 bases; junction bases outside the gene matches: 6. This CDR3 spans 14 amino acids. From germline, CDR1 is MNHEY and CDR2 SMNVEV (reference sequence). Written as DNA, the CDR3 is TGTGCCAGCAGGCAAGCGGGAGGTCTCAATGAGCAGTTCTTC. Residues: CASRQAGGLNEQFF.

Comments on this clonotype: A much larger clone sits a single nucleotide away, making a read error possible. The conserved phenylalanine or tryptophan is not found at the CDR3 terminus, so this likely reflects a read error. The CDR3 sequence is CASSGNDRANGYTY. The CDR3 DNA reads TGTGCCAGCAGCGGAAACGACAGGGCGAATGGCTACACCTAC. The chain uses TRBV5-6 and TRBJ1-2, with 7 positions matching TRBD1. The CDR3 runs to 14 residues. The V gene's germline CDR1 is SGHDT and CDR2 YYEEEE. Germline trimming cut 4 bases from V and 6 bases from J; bases unmatched to any gene: 9.

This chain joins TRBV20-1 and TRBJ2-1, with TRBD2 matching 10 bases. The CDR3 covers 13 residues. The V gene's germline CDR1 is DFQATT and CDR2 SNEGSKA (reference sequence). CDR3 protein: CGLSGRSYNEQFF. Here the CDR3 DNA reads TGCGGACTTAGCGGGAGGTCCTACAATGAGCAGTTCTTC.

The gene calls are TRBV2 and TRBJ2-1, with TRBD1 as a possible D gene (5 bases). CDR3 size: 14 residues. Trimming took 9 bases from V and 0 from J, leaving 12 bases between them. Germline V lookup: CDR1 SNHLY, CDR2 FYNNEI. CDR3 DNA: TGTGCCAGGGGGCTTACCAGCTCCTACAATGAGCAGTTCTTC. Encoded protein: CARGLTSSYNEQFF.

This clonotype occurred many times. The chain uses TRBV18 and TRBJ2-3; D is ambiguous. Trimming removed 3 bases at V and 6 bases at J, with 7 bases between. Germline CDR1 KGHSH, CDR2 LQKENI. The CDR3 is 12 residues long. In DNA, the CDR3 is TGTGCCAGCTCACCTAGGGTCGATACGCAGTATTTT. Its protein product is CASSPRVDTQYF.

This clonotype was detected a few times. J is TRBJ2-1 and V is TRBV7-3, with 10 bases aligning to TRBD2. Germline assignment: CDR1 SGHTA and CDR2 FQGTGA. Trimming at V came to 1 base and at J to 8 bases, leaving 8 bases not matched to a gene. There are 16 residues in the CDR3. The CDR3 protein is CASSLRSGLASHEQFF. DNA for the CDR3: TGTGCCAGCAGCTTAAGGTCGGGACTAGCGAGTCATGAGCAGTTCTTC.

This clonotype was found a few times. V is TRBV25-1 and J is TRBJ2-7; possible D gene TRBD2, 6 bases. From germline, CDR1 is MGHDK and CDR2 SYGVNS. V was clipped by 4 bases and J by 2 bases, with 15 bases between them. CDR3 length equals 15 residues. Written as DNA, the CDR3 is TGTGCCAGCAGTGCTCCGCGGGACCTTCCCTACGAGCAGTACTTC. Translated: CASSAPRDLPYEQYF.

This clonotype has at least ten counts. In nucleotides, the CDR3 is TGTGCCAGCAGCTTACAGGGGGCGCTTGGGGCCAACGTCCTGACTTTC. Amino acids: CASSLQGALGANVLTF. The chain couples TRBV28 to TRBJ2-6; 9 bases agree with TRBD1. The V segment lost 6 bases and the J segment 3 bases; nucleotides outside the gene matches: 6. The CDR3 has 16 amino acids. Germline CDR1 reads MDHEN; CDR2 reads SYDVKM.

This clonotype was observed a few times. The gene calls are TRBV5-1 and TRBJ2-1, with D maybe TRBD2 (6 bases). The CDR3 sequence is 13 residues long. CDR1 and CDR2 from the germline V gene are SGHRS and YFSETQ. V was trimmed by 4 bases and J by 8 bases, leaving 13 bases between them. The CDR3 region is CASSMPSGDEQFF. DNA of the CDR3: TGCGCCAGCAGCATGCCCTCGGGGGATGAGCAGTTCTTC. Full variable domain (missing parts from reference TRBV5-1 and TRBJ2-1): KAGVTQTPRYLIKTRGQQVTLSCSPISGHRSVSWYQQTPGQGLQFLFEYFSETQRNKGNFPGRFSGRQFSNSRSEMNVSTLELGDSALYLCASSMPSGDEQFFGPGTRLTVL.

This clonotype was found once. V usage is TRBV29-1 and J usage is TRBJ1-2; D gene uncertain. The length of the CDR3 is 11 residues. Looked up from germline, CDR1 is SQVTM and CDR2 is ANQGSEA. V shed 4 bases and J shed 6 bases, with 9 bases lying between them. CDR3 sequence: CSVGGSDGYTF. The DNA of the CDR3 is TGCAGCGTTGGAGGATCCGATGGCTACACCTTC.

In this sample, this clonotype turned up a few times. The CDR3: CASSQGRHRRVDTEAFF. The CDR3 coding sequence is TGTGCCAGCAGCCAGGGACGGCATCGCAGGGTGGACACTGAAGCTTTCTTT. The rearrangement joins TRBV14 to TRBJ1-1; perhaps TRBD1 as D (5 bases). V gave up 3 bases and J gave up 3 bases, with 20 bases separating them. Per the germline V gene, CDR1 is SGHDN and CDR2 is FVKESK. CDR3 length: 17 residues.

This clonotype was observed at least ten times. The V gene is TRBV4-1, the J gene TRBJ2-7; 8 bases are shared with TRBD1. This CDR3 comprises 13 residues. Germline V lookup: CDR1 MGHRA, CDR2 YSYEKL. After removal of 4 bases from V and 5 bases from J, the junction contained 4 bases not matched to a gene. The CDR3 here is CASSPPTGDEQYF. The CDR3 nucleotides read TGCGCCAGCAGCCCCCCGACAGGGGACGAGCAGTACTTC.

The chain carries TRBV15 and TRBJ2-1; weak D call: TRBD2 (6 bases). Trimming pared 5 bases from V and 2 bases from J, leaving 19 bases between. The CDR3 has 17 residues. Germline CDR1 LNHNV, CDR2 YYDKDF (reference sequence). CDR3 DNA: TGTGCCACCAGCCCACGGGCCCCCGGGACTCCCTACAATGAGCAGTTCTTC. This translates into CATSPRAPGTPYNEQFF.

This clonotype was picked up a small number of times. CDR3: CASRKTSGIDTDTQYF. In nucleotides, the CDR3 is TGTGCCAGCAGGAAGACTAGCGGGATAGATACAGATACGCAGTATTTT. The gene calls are TRBV25-1 and TRBJ2-3; 11 nucleotides line up with TRBD2. V shed 6 bases and J 3 bases; nucleotides not matched to a gene: 8. CDR3 length: 16 residues. CDR1 and CDR2 from the germline V gene are MGHDK and SYGVNS.